This is a list of T cell receptor beta chains from one sample in a study of identical twins. TCRdb processed the 5' RACE reads anew with MiXCR; each CDR3 protein has one entry. The repertoire holds around 480,000 distinct CDR3 sequences, over 11% seen once, with about 1% in the top ten. This sample was also put to use in a study of yellow fever vaccine responses in identical twins.

The sample consisted of CD4+ T cells sorted from blood. The receptors were sampled from a woman under 30 in good health. Each CDR3 is given with its conserved first and last residue. The D gene is left open where the match is weak.

j_gene | v_gene | d_gene | CDR3aa
TRBJ2-5 | TRBV18 | - | CASSPRGQQETQYF
TRBJ2-5 | TRBV11-2 | TRBD1 | CASSFRKPGQLKETQYF
TRBJ1-2 | TRBV6-1 | TRBD1 | CASRTAGTDTYGYTF
TRBJ2-7 | TRBV12-3/TRBV12-4 | TRBD1 | CASSARAWDRVYYEQYF
TRBJ2-5 | TRBV5-5 | - | CASSVGRDLQETQYF
TRBJ2-7 | TRBV2 | - | CASRRQDLNSYEQYF
TRBJ2-2 | TRBV5-6 | TRBD1 | CASSSEVKQGTGELFF
TRBJ2-3 | TRBV4-1 | TRBD2 | CASSQVAGRVTDTQYF
TRBJ2-1 | TRBV6-5 | TRBD2 | CASSYLGLADQNNEQFF
TRBJ2-3 | TRBV7-2 | - | CASSPPDTDTQYF